This paragraph covers one T cell receptor (beta chain) sequence. As yet, its antigen is unknown. This clone may be a read error of a much larger clone one base away. The CDR3 runs to 13 residues. Germline V gene data show CDR1 as SNHLY and CDR2 as FYNNEI. Exclusions: uncontrolled infection, other autoimmune disease, pregnancy, lactation. An approximately 10 ml volume of fresh peripheral blood provided the PBMCs. TCR beta CDR3 region amplification was performed from RNA transcripts. HTBI primers were used for first-round RT-PCR of the TCR CDR3. MiXCR, run by TCRdb on the multiplex PCR reads, gives a single entry per CDR3 protein. The repertoire holds about 290,000 distinct CDR3 sequences, 10% to 15% seen once, with approximately 8.6% in the top ten. The data belong to a study of T cells in Graves' hyperthyroidism and ophthalmopathy. General study points: Ophthalmopathy cases were set apart from stable hyperthyroidism by a 13 V-J model.

Sequenced: blood. This chain links TRBV2 with TRBJ2-3, with D unclear. This sequence originates from a woman in her thirties with Graves' hyperthyroidism that later progressed to Graves' ophthalmopathy. The CDR3 reads CASRSTGTDTRYF. The CDR3 DNA reads TGTGCCAGCAGATCGACGGGCACAGATACGCGGTATTTT.